This T cell receptor beta chain was observed in a study of blood T cell repertoires in COVID-19. Study-wide background: Italy, Spain and the United States were the sources of the convalescent and acute COVID-19 samples.

Only a few counts were recorded for this clone. In the authors' workflow: For nucleated cells, counts were estimated from reference gene primer amplification. Using immunoSEQ multiplex PCR, the repertoire was profiled, and TCRdb retains in-frame clones only, with some absent. The V and J calls and clone size were taken over from that table, and D and trimming were inferred from the DNA. The table lists roughly 350,000 clones, around 87% of them singletons, with roughly a tenth in the top ten. The ends lost 6 bases at V and 15 bases at J; junction bases unmatched: 11. There are 14 residues in the CDR3. In germline, CDR1 is MNHEY, CDR2 SVGAGI. Seattle enrolled patients during active infection and tracked them longitudinally.

The receptor comes from a woman aged 25 to 39 with COVID-19, enrolled during active disease. Sequenced material: peripheral blood. The V and J genes are TRBV6-5 and TRBJ2-1; 13 bases match TRBD2. CDR3 in DNA: TGTGCCAGCAGGCAAGCCGGACTAGCGGGAGAATGGTTCTTC. Translated: CASRQAGLAGEWFF.